Following are 9 T cell receptor beta chains from one sample sequenced in a study of blood T cell repertoires in COVID-19. Profiling relied on immunoSEQ multiplex PCR, and the TCRdb table lists in-frame clones only, not all of them. In the table there are some 160,000 clones, 75% to 85% of which are singletons. Sequenced: peripheral blood. These receptors originate from a man aged 55 to 69 with acute or convalescent COVID-19.

In its sample, this clone was seen a few times. V gene TRBV2 combines with J gene TRBJ2-7, with D unclear. The V gene's germline CDR1 is SNHLY and CDR2 FYNNEI. This CDR3 is 14 amino acids long. V was pared by 1 base and J by 5 bases, with 12 bases between. CDR3 coding DNA: TGTGCCAGCAGTGAAGTAATCCCTAGGCACGAGCAGTACTTC. It codes for CASSEVIPRHEQYF.

This clone was counted a few times. This sequence joins TRBV19 and TRBJ2-5; D may be TRBD2 (6 bases). Germline V gene sequence: CDR1 LNHDA, CDR2 SQIVND (reference sequence). V was shortened by 6 bases and J by 4 bases, with 12 bases between the two germline ends. There are 13 residues in the CDR3. The CDR3 region has the DNA TGTGCCAGTAGCCTCAACGGGGGAGAGACCCAGTACTTC. Protein sequence: CASSLNGGETQYF.

The J gene is TRBJ2-7, the V gene TRBV5-1; 9 positions agree with TRBD2. The trim removed 4 bases at V and 3 bases at J, leaving 8 bases unmatched. Germline assignment: CDR1 SGHRS and CDR2 YFSETQ. The CDR3 runs to 15 residues. CDR3 loop: CASSGTSRRDYEQYF. Written as DNA, the CDR3 is TGCGCCAGCAGCGGGACTAGCCGCAGGGACTACGAGCAGTACTTC.

The V gene is TRBV27, the J gene TRBJ2-6; D is ambiguous. CDR1 MNHEY and CDR2 SMNVEV come from the germline V gene (reference sequence). V lost 4 bases, J lost 2 bases, and 9 bases lay in between. The CDR3 covers 15 residues. CDR3 residues: CASSSRSAGANVLTF. CDR3 nucleotide sequence: TGTGCCAGCAGTTCCCGTTCGGCTGGGGCCAACGTCCTGACTTTC.

The rearrangement links TRBV2 to TRBJ2-3, with 7 bases fitting TRBD2. V gave up 3 bases and J gave up 1 base; unmatched junction bases: 10. This CDR3 has 17 amino acids. The germline gives CDR1 SNHLY, CDR2 FYNNEI. The CDR3 DNA reads as TGTGCCAGCAGTGACTGGGGGAGCGGGACCGGCACAGATACGCAGTATTTT. It codes for CASSDWGSGTGTDTQYF.

This chain links TRBV28 with TRBJ1-4, with D unresolved. The CDR3 runs to 15 residues. The V end was cut by 8 bases, the J end by 8 bases, with 21 bases between. CDR1 and CDR2 from the germline V gene are MDHEN and SYDVKM. The CDR3: CASGGNPLAYEKLFF. The CDR3 nucleotides are TGTGCCAGCGGCGGAAACCCCTTGGCCTACGAAAAACTGTTTTTT.

This chain links TRBV6-2 or TRBV6-3 with TRBJ1-5; 9 bases agree with TRBD1. Germline V lookup: CDR1 MNHEY, CDR2 SVGEGT. CDR3 length equals 14 residues. After removal of 6 bases from V and 4 bases from J, the junction contained 4 bases not matched to a gene. CDR3 sequence: CASSPQGANQPQHF. In nucleotides, the CDR3 is TGTGCCAGCAGCCCACAGGGGGCAAATCAGCCCCAGCATTTT.

This chain connects TRBV29-1 to TRBJ2-1; 10 positions match TRBD2. The CDR3 extends over 16 amino acids. Trimming took 7 bases from V and 8 from J; bases not matched to a gene: 17. In germline, CDR1 is SQVTM, CDR2 ANQGSEA. The DNA for the CDR3 is TGCAGCGGTGCGCAGGCTAGCGGGAGTCATAACGATGAGCAGTTCTTC. Translating it yields CSGAQASGSHNDEQFF.

The J gene is TRBJ2-3, the V gene TRBV19; unclear D gene. Germline lookup yields CDR1 LNHDA and CDR2 SQIVND (reference sequence). The CDR3 has 15 residues. V lost 1 base and J 6 bases, leaving 14 bases between the germline ends. The CDR3: CASSIGRGFRDTQYF. For the CDR3, the DNA is TGTGCCAGTAGTATAGGACGCGGTTTCCGCGATACGCAGTATTTT.